This is a list of T cell receptor beta chains from one sample in a study of shared clonotypes between healthy human individuals. Libraries were prepared by immunoSEQ multiplex PCR; TCRdb keeps only in-frame clonotypes and omits some of them. The sample comprises 750,000 to 1,000,000 clones, more than 85% of which are singletons, and about 24% rests with the top ten. Sequences were obtained from naive CD8+ T cells sorted from blood. These receptors were obtained from a man aged 25 to 40 in good health. Each CDR3 is given with its conserved first and last residue. A D gene is named only where the DNA matches it firmly. The size of a clone is reported for some rows only, either as once, few or many, or as a class for expanded clones.

>.|.|TRBJ1-1|TRBV29-1
CSVGLGGNTEAFF
TGCAGCGTCGGATTAGGTGGGAACACTGAAGCTTTCTTT
>.|.|TRBJ2-2|TRBV4-3
CASSQLEVSGELFF
TGCGCCAGCAGCCAACTTGAGGTGTCCGGGGAGCTGTTTTTT
>.|.|TRBJ2-1|TRBV10-3
CAISEDRSYNEQFF
TGTGCCATCAGTGAGGACAGATCCTACAATGAGCAGTTCTTC
>.|.|TRBJ2-5|TRBV28
CASSLRGRETQYF
TGTGCCAGCAGTTTACGGGGAAGGGAGACCCAGTACTTC
>TRBD1|.|TRBJ2-2|TRBV5-1
CASSSPDRGGTGELFF
TGCGCCAGCAGCTCCCCGGACAGGGGTGGCACCGGGGAGCTGTTTTTT
>.|.|TRBJ1-2|TRBV2
CASSGPESHRVHYGYTF
TGTGCCAGCAGTGGCCCCGAGTCCCACAGGGTTCACTATGGCTACACCTTC
>TRBD2|.|TRBJ2-7|TRBV29-1
CSVEGWTSGNPYEQYF
TGCAGCGTCGAGGGGTGGACTAGCGGGAATCCCTACGAGCAGTACTTC
>.|.|TRBJ2-3|TRBV4-1
CASSQAVFTDTQYF
TGCGCCAGCAGCCAAGCGGTCTTCACAGATACGCAGTATTTT
>.|.|TRBJ2-3|TRBV7-3
CASSWRNTQYF
TGTGCCAGCAGCTGGAGGAATACGCAGTATTTT
>TRBD1|.|TRBJ2-1|TRBV11-2
CASSLPSQGSRLWVEQFF
TGTGCCAGCAGTCTCCCCTCACAGGGGAGCCGACTATGGGTTGAGCAGTTCTTC
>.|once|TRBJ2-7|TRBV18
CASSPRGVGNYEQYF
TGTGCCAGCTCACCAAGGGGTGTGGGGAACTACGAGCAGTACTTC
>.|.|TRBJ1-4|TRBV9
CASSISGGYNEKLFF
TGTGCCAGCAGCATATCCGGGGGTTATAATGAAAAACTGTTTTTT
>.|.|TRBJ2-2|TRBV18
CASSPLPGRGRNTGELFF
TGTGCCAGCTCACCCCTACCTGGGCGGGGTCGGAACACCGGGGAGCTGTTTTTT
>.|.|TRBJ1-1|TRBV7-2
CASSLTVNTEAFF
TGTGCCAGCAGTCTGACAGTGAACACTGAAGCTTTCTTT
>TRBD1|.|TRBJ1-1|TRBV6-6
CASSYWGDRDTEAFF
TGTGCCAGCAGTTACTGGGGGGACAGGGACACTGAAGCTTTCTTT
>.|.|TRBJ2-2|TRBV7-9
CASSTGPNTGELFF
TGTGCCAGCAGCACAGGACCGAACACCGGGGAGCTGTTTTTT
>TRBD1|.|TRBJ1-1|TRBV29-1
CSVGPGTGNTEAFF
TGCAGCGTAGGCCCCGGGACAGGGAACACTGAAGCTTTCTTT
>TRBD2|once|TRBJ2-1|TRBV29-1
CSVVGLAGVRTYNEQFF
TGCAGCGTTGTAGGACTAGCGGGAGTCAGGACTTACAATGAGCAGTTCTTC
>.|.|TRBJ1-1|TRBV30
CAWSANGDGNTEAFF
TGTGCCTGGAGTGCCAACGGGGACGGCAACACTGAAGCTTTCTTT
>TRBD1|.|TRBJ2-1|TRBV10-2
CASSEPDRGPYNEQFF
TGCGCCAGCAGTGAGCCCGACAGGGGGCCATACAATGAGCAGTTCTTC
>.|.|TRBJ1-2|TRBV4-3
CASSQDFQSWNGYTF
TGCGCCAGCAGCCAAGATTTTCAGAGTTGGAATGGCTACACCTTC
>.|.|TRBJ2-1|TRBV7-9
CASSSRTPTQFF
TGTGCCAGCAGCTCGAGGACACCTACCCAGTTCTTC
>TRBD1|once|TRBJ2-4|TRBV6-1
CASWIGDRSKNIQYF
TGTGCCAGCTGGATTGGGGACAGGTCGAAAAACATTCAGTACTTC
>TRBD1|once|TRBJ2-1|TRBV6-5
CASSLGTGNEQFF
TGTGCCAGCAGTCTCGGGACAGGGAATGAGCAGTTCTTC
>TRBD2|.|TRBJ2-7|TRBV2
CASSAGGYSYEQYF
TGTGCCAGCAGTGCGGGGGGATACTCCTACGAGCAGTACTTC
>TRBD2|.|TRBJ2-7|TRBV10-3
CAISESVSGIYNPEQYF
TGTGCCATCAGTGAAAGTGTTAGCGGGATTTACAACCCCGAGCAGTACTTC
>TRBD1|.|TRBJ2-7|TRBV29-1
CSVESQGQGYEQYF
TGCAGCGTTGAAAGTCAGGGACAGGGGTACGAGCAGTACTTC
>TRBD1|.|TRBJ1-2|TRBV6-5
CASSYSTGIGSYGYTF
TGTGCCAGCAGTTACTCGACAGGGATCGGATCCTATGGCTACACCTTC
>TRBD2|.|TRBJ2-7|TRBV28
CASSFRTSGMGYEQYF
TGTGCCAGCAGTTTCCGGACTAGCGGGATGGGGTACGAGCAGTACTTC
>TRBD2|.|TRBJ2-7|TRBV29-1
CSVEDRASGRATEQYF
TGCAGCGTTGAAGATCGAGCGAGCGGGAGGGCCACCGAGCAGTACTTC
>.|.|TRBJ2-7|TRBV7-2
CASSLAPQGPAYEQYF
TGTGCCAGCAGCTTAGCGCCCCAGGGACCCGCCTACGAGCAGTACTTC
>.|.|TRBJ2-7|TRBV4-1
CASSQGPGGLEYYEQYF
TGCGCCAGCAGCCAAGGCCCAGGGGGACTAGAGTACTACGAGCAGTACTTC
>.|.|TRBJ1-5|TRBV7-6
CASSLAAGNQPQHF
TGTGCCAGCAGCTTAGCTGCAGGGAATCAGCCCCAGCATTTT
>.|.|TRBJ2-7|TRBV4-1
CATIDRCPSPSYEQYF
TGCGCCACCATAGACAGATGCCCTTCCCCATCCTACGAGCAGTACTTC
>.|.|TRBJ2-7|TRBV29-1
CSVTGRVGGRAYEQYF
TGCAGCGTGACCGGGCGGGTTGGGGGCCGGGCCTACGAGCAGTACTTC
>TRBD1|.|TRBJ2-2|TRBV6-1
CASSEVDRGLAGELFF
TGTGCCAGCAGTGAAGTGGACAGGGGTTTGGCCGGGGAGCTGTTTTTT
>.|.|TRBJ2-3|TRBV5-4
CASSLVLGKDTQYF
TGTGCCAGCAGCTTGGTATTGGGAAAAGATACGCAGTATTTT
>.|.|TRBJ1-4|TRBV28
CASSPLYGATNEKLFF
TGTGCCAGCAGTCCCTTGTACGGTGCAACTAATGAAAAACTGTTTTTT
>TRBD2|.|TRBJ2-5|TRBV7-3
CASSLLAGGPIETQYF
TGTGCCAGCAGCTTACTAGCGGGAGGGCCGATAGAGACCCAGTACTTC
>.|.|TRBJ2-3|TRBV30
CAWSVGAGVPTDTQYF
TGTGCCTGGAGTGTAGGGGCAGGGGTTCCCACAGATACGCAGTATTTT
>.|.|TRBJ1-4|TRBV19
CASSGTEAHNEKLFF
TGTGCCAGTAGCGGGACCGAAGCTCATAATGAAAAACTGTTTTTT
>.|.|TRBJ2-3|TRBV27
CASGPYKADTQYF
TGTGCCAGCGGGCCGTACAAGGCAGATACGCAGTATTTT
>.|.|TRBJ2-1|TRBV6-1
CASRYNEQFF
TGTGCCAGCCGGTACAATGAGCAGTTCTTC
>.|.|TRBJ1-2|TRBV13
CASSFRASPNYGYTF
TGTGCCAGCAGCTTCCGAGCAAGCCCTAACTATGGCTACACCTTC
>.|.|TRBJ1-2|TRBV15
CATSRELDSYGYTF
TGTGCCACCAGCAGAGAGCTTGATAGCTATGGCTACACCTTC
>TRBD1|.|TRBJ1-1|TRBV13
CASSIRQGMGLNTEAFF
TGTGCCAGCAGCATCCGACAGGGGATGGGGTTGAACACTGAAGCTTTCTTT
>.|.|TRBJ1-1|TRBV7-9
CASSSSFRGAEAFF
TGTGCCAGCAGCTCGAGCTTCAGGGGCGCTGAAGCTTTCTTT
>.|.|TRBJ1-1|TRBV7-6
CASSLRRDMNTEAFF
TGTGCCAGCAGCTTAAGGAGGGATATGAACACTGAAGCTTTCTTT
>.|.|TRBJ2-7|TRBV19
CATSTGKTYEQYF
TGTGCCACCTCGACAGGAAAGACTTACGAGCAGTACTTC
>.|.|TRBJ2-2|TRBV4-1
CASSQESLNTGELFF
TGCGCCAGCAGCCAAGAATCACTGAACACCGGGGAGCTGTTTTTT